This record covers a single T cell receptor beta chain. The sample has other DNA sequences that encode this CDR3 too. The data were obtained in a study of shared clonotypes between healthy human individuals. Libraries were prepared by immunoSEQ multiplex PCR; TCRdb keeps only in-frame clonotypes and omits some of them. The table records millions of clones, 85% to 95% of them present only once. The V end was cut by 5 bases, the J end by 1 base, with 6 bases between. The germline CDR1 and CDR2 sequences are SEHNR and FQNEAQ (reference sequence). CDR3 length: 12 residues. This chain connects TRBV7-9 to TRBJ2-7; D ambiguous. The receptor's source is a young man in good health. Some clones in this sample may be carry-over from other donors' samples. Sequencing input: naive CD4+ T cells from PBMCs. Noted subset: CD45RA+ positively selected. CDR3 coding DNA: TGTGCCAGCAGCAGCGTATCCTACGAGCAGTACTTC. It translates to CASSSVSYEQYF.